The next 6 T cell receptor beta chains were all read from a single sample in a study of T-cell memory formation after mild COVID-19. TCRdb re-derived calls from the 5' RACE reads in MiXCR, one entry per CDR3 protein. The repertoire holds tens of thousands of distinct CDR3 sequences, about an eighth seen once, with 27% in the top ten. Sample: PBMCs or a T cell subset sorted from them (not recorded which). The source of these receptors is an adult woman who had mild COVID-19 (a few samples of this study predate the infection). Cell type and time point are not known.

The rearrangement links TRBV5-1 to TRBJ2-1; D could derive from TRBD1 or TRBD2 (6 bases each). V was shortened by 4 bases and J by 2 bases, with 16 bases between the two germline ends. Germline lookup yields CDR1 SGHRS and CDR2 YFSETQ. This CDR3 spans 16 amino acids. This CDR3 reads CASSIGGQGPYNEQFF. In DNA, the CDR3 is TGCGCCAGCAGCATTGGGGGGCAGGGGCCCTACAATGAGCAGTTCTTC.

This clonotype has only a few counts. The chain couples TRBV27 to TRBJ2-1, with a weak D call TRBD1 (6 bases). Between the trimmed V and J ends, which lost 4 bases and 8 bases, there was a span of 21 bases. Per the germline V gene, CDR1 is MNHEY and CDR2 is SMNVEV (reference sequence). The CDR3 spans 16 residues. The DNA of the CDR3 is TGTGCCAGCAGTTACCCCTCGATGGGGGCCATTGATGAGCAGTTCTTC. It yields the protein CASSYPSMGAIDEQFF.

V and J are TRBV7-9 and TRBJ2-2; D ambiguous. Germline assignment: CDR1 SEHNR and CDR2 FQNEAQ (reference sequence). V lost 5 bases and J lost 6, with 10 bases in between. The CDR3 totals 13 residues. This CDR3 reads CASSPAPAGELFF. Here the CDR3 DNA reads TGTGCCAGCAGCCCCGCCCCCGCCGGGGAGCTGTTTTTT.

The chain recombines TRBV10-3 with TRBJ2-1; D is uncertain. CDR1 and CDR2 from the germline V gene are ENHRY and SYGVKD. Trimming removed 0 bases at V and 5 bases at J, with 2 bases between. There are 12 residues in the CDR3. The chain's CDR3 is CAISESNNEQFF. CDR3 sequence (DNA): TGTGCCATCAGTGAGTCGAACAATGAGCAGTTCTTC.

Only a few counts were recorded for this clonotype. This chain joins TRBV10-3 and TRBJ2-7; D may be TRBD1 (5 bases). The CDR3 spans 15 residues. V dropped 1 base and J dropped 0 bases, with 10 bases sitting between them. CDR1 and CDR2 (germline): ENHRY, SYGVKD. The CDR3 sequence is CAISELTASSYEQYF. In DNA, the CDR3 is TGTGCCATCAGTGAGTTGACAGCGAGCTCCTACGAGCAGTACTTC.

The chain joins TRBV5-1 to TRBJ2-2; no clear D. The CDR3 loop spans 14 amino acids. V was pared by 2 bases and J by 1 base, with 6 bases between. Germline V CDR1 and CDR2: SGHRS, YFSETQ. Here the CDR3 reads CASSFYGNTGELFF. The CDR3 coding sequence is TGCGCCAGCAGCTTCTACGGGAACACCGGGGAGCTGTTTTTT.